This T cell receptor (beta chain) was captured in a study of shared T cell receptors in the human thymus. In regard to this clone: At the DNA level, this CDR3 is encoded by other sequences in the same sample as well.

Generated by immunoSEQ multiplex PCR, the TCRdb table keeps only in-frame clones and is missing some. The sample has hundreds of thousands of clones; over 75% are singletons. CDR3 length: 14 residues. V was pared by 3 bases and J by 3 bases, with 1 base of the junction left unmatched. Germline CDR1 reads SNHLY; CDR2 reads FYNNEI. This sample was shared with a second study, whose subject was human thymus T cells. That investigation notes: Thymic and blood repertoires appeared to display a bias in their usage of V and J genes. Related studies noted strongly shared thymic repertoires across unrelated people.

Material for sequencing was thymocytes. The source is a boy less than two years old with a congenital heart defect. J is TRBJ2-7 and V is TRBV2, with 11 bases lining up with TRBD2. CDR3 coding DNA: TGTGCCAGCAGTGACACTAGCGGGAGCTACGAGCAGTACTTC. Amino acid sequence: CASSDTSGSYEQYF. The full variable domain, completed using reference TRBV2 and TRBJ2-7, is EPEVTQTPSHQVTQMGQEVILRCVPISNHLYFYWYRQILGQKVEFLVSFYNNEISEKSEIFDDQFSVERPDGSNFTLKIRSTKLEDSAMYFCASSDTSGSYEQYFGPGTRLTVT.